This is a list of T cell receptor beta chains from one sample in a study of cytomegalovirus exposure and HLA in healthy donors. Libraries were prepared by immunoSEQ multiplex PCR; TCRdb keeps only in-frame clonotypes and omits some of them. Counted here are 110,000 to 150,000 clones, less than 10% occurring once; the ten biggest clones make up 1.8%. Material: PBMCs. The receptors originated from a man aged 50 to 59 in good health and CMV-seronegative. Both conserved end residues are part of each CDR3. Rows may omit the clone size; those that give it use once, few, many or a size class.

v_call,j_call,clone_size,cdr3_aa
TRBV7-2,TRBJ2-3,.,CASSSRTGTQYF
TRBV6-5,TRBJ1-1,few,CASSYSGGEAFF
TRBV11-2,TRBJ2-7,.,CASSLLVAAYEQYF
TRBV5-6,TRBJ1-5,few,CASSYNRGRTPQHF
TRBV11-2,TRBJ1-2,few,CASSLGQRYGYTF
TRBV7-9,TRBJ2-3,.,CASSQGSLALTDTQYF
TRBV10-2,TRBJ2-7,.,CASSEPGQVVHEQYF
TRBV6-1,TRBJ2-5,.,CASSPDFDFLETQYF
TRBV6-5,TRBJ1-1,.,CASRTGFLNTEAFF
TRBV5-6,TRBJ2-2,.,CASSGDRGRAGELFF
TRBV5-1,TRBJ1-3,.,CASSLVGGRDTIYF
TRBV6-4,TRBJ2-7,few,CASPPGYRVSREQYF
TRBV28,TRBJ2-2,.,CASSTTVTELFF
TRBV5-4,TRBJ2-4,.,CASSPDREVAKNIQYF
TRBV30,TRBJ2-7,.,CAWTGQGLGEQYF
TRBV2,TRBJ1-1,.,CASSVQVWEAFF
TRBV7-9,TRBJ1-2,.,CASSRGQGPLYGYTF
TRBV28,TRBJ2-1,few,CASSGVGQGLSNEQFF
TRBV10-2,TRBJ1-4,few,CASSGSSIKATNEKLFF
TRBV18,TRBJ2-7,many,CASSPRTSGSYEQYF
TRBV29-1,TRBJ2-7,few,CSVEAPGLAHYEQYF
TRBV7-9,TRBJ1-4,few,CASSSWTGGITNEKLFF
TRBV4-1,TRBJ2-7,.,CASSQEPGQGDPYEQYF
TRBV9,TRBJ2-5,.,CASSASQAQLVETQYF
TRBV10-1,TRBJ2-3,few,CASSSSTDTQYF
TRBV27,TRBJ1-2,.,CASTTPLGVDYGYTF
TRBV27,TRBJ2-5,.,CASSLLGAQETQYF
TRBV7-2,TRBJ2-3,.,CASSLAGGGPPTDTQYF
TRBV5-4,TRBJ2-1,.,CASSTGTSVPYNEQFF
TRBV25-1,TRBJ1-5,.,CASSEWGRQPQHF